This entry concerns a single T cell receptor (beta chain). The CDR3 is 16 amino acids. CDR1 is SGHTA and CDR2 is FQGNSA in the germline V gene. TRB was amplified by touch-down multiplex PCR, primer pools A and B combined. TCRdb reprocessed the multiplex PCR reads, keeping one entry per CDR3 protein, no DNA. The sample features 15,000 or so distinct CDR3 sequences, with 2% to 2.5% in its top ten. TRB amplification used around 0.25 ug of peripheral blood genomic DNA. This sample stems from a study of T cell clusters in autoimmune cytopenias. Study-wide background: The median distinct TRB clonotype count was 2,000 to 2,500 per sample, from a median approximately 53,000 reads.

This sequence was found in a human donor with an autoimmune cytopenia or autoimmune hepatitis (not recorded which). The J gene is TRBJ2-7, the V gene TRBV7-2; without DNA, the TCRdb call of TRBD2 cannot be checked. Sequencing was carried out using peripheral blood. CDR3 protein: CASSSRFLAGSPEQYF.